This T cell receptor (beta chain) was identified in a study of human T cells and chemical hapten exposure. Study summary: Upper inner arm skin measuring 2 cm by 2 cm received 2% DPC for sensitization.

Note on this clonotype: One junction end does not reproduce the germline sequence, and a read error may be involved.

Stated time point: patch test 2, 6 weeks after DPC sensitization. Treatment reported: therapeutic diphenylcyclopropenone sensitization with weekly scalp DPC. Unfractionated whole blood was the source from which total RNA was extracted. Blood was collected ahead of every patch test applied. Sample donors consisted of patients with alopecia, aged 18 to 70 years, who were suitable for DPC. TCRdb itself ran the RACE reads through MiXCR, one entry per CDR3 protein. The table has about 42,000 distinct CDR3 sequences, 8.5% to 10% seen once; the top ten hold around 15%. In germline, CDR1 is GTSNPN, CDR2 SVGIG (reference sequence). The CDR3 sequence is 15 residues long.

The receptor comes from a woman younger than 45 with alopecia areata. Some clones in this sample may be carry-over from other donors' samples. The specimen was whole blood, collected in connection with sensitization to the hapten diphenylcyclopropenone (DPC). The chain has TRBV30 and TRBJ2-2; 7 nucleotides line up with TRBD1. CDR3 in amino acids: CARSNRGRHTGELFF. CDR3 sequence (DNA): TGTGCCCGGAGTAATAGGGGGCGTCACACCGGGGAGCTGTTTTTT. The complete variable domain, with remaining parts taken from reference TRBV30 and TRBJ2-2, reads SQTIHQWPATLVQPVGSPLSLECTVEGTSNPNLYWYRQAAGRGLQLLFYSVGIGQISSEVPQNLSASRPQDRQFILSSKKLLLSDSGFYLCARSNRGRHTGELFFGEGSRLTVL.